This T cell receptor (beta chain) was documented in a study of vaccination and CD4 T cells after COVID-19. General study points: In convalescent patients, a median roughly 86% of post-vaccine SARS-CoV-2-reactive clones appeared only after vaccination. Rising from approximately 21 to 38, the median of SARS-CoV-2-reactive clonotypes did not change significantly.

With 6 bases removed from V and 3 bases from J, the gap between germline ends came to 18 bases. The CDR3 spans 14 residues. Germline CDR1 is DFQATT and CDR2 is SNEGSKA (reference sequence). Treatment given: roughly 11-day PBMC culture with coronavirus spike peptide pools or control peptides (ViraFEST assay). Within the sample, this clonotype is large. Its matching antigen is unknown. Scientists ran DNA taken from cultured CD4+ T cells through the Oncomine TCR Beta short-read assay for sequencing. Each CDR3 protein is one row after TCRdb ran MiXCR on the PCR reads. The table records several thousand distinct CDR3 sequences, 50% to 60% of them present only once.

The clonotype comes from a human donor who had recovered from COVID-19. This chain uses TRBV20-1 with TRBJ2-7; D possibly matches TRBD1 or TRBD2 (5 bases each). Sequencing was done on a sample of CD4+ T cells from blood, cultured in vitro. Written as DNA, the CDR3 is TGCAGTGCCAGACCGGGGCTTCATTACTACGAGCAGTACTTC. This translates into CSARPGLHYYEQYF.